One TCR beta chain is described in this entry. Germline V gene sequence: CDR1 LGHNA, CDR2 YSLEER. Trimming shortened V by 2 bases and J by 0 bases, and 6 bases separated the two germline ends. The CDR3 is made up of 14 amino acids. This sample is drawn from a study of blood T cells in healthy people across ages. A sample-barcoded 5' primer and a J-beta primer mix were used in a second PCR of roughly 6 to 11 cycles. In TCRdb, the 5' RACE reads were re-called with MiXCR into one record per CDR3 protein. The data hold around 1,800,000 distinct CDR3 sequences, with 30% to 40% observed a single time. This receptor was obtained from a human donor in good health. The sequencing input was blood. The V call is TRBV4-3, the J call TRBJ2-3; D ambiguous. The DNA for the CDR3 is TGCGCCAGCAGCCAAAAAGGAAGCACAGATACGCAGTATTTT. Its protein product is CASSQKGSTDTQYF.